This T cell receptor beta chain is from a study of Ad26.COV2.S vaccination and SARS-CoV-2 variants. Trimming cost V 2 bases and J 9 bases, with 6 bases left between them. Germline V gene sequence: CDR1 SGHNT, CDR2 YYREEE (reference sequence). The CDR3 is made up of 12 amino acids. Overall study findings and caveats: Estimates derived from TCR breadth and depth analyses may have underestimated total T cell responses. Recipients of either vaccine or placebo displayed similar breadth of non-spike TCRs.

Comment on this clone: As yet, its antigen is unknown.

The treatment was: around 19 received Ad26.COV2.S at low or high dose, single or two shots; several received placebo; per-sample allocation not given. Collection of samples fell on day 63 after the first vaccine or placebo injection. In Boston, an adult donor aged 18-55 years took part. Spike of the Wuhan-strain SARS-CoV-2 was expressed by an Ad26 vector, which formed the vaccine. This table comes from immunoSEQ multiplex PCR, and its TCRdb copy is limited to in-frame clones, with some not included. The sample comprises approximately 480,000 clones, 87% of which are singletons, and roughly 12% rests with the top ten.

This clonotype was sampled from a person between 18 and 59 years old who received the Ad26.COV2.S COVID-19 vaccine or a placebo. The chain has TRBV5-4 and TRBJ1-6, with D unresolved. Here the sequenced sample was peripheral blood, taken in a trial of Ad26.COV2.S vaccine versus placebo. CDR3 amino acids: CASSFLGSPLHF. As DNA, the CDR3 is TGTGCCAGCAGCTTTTTGGGTTCACCCCTCCACTTT.